Shown below are 31 T cell receptor beta chains from a single sample sequenced in a study of glioma-infiltrating T cells. Using RNA template, CDR3s of TCR alpha and beta were amplified with iRepertoire arm-PCR. MiXCR, run by TCRdb on the multiplex PCR reads, gives a single entry per CDR3 protein. The data contain a few hundred thousand distinct CDR3 sequences, around 38% of them seen just once; the ten biggest clones take up around 11%. Material: glioma tissue, nonneoplastic brain tissue, or PBMCs (not recorded which). These receptors were obtained from a human donor with low-grade glioma or glioblastoma, undergoing nonglioma brain surgery, or in good health (not recorded which).

This clonotype occurred many times. V and J are TRBV25-1 and TRBJ2-3; no clear D gene. The V gene's germline CDR1 is MGHDK and CDR2 SYGVNS. The CDR3 sequence is 14 residues long. V lost 2 bases, J lost 8 bases, and 14 bases lay in between. This CDR3 reads CASSEDFSFGTQYF. CDR3 DNA: TGTGCCAGCAGTGAAGACTTCTCATTCGGTACGCAGTATTTT. The whole variable domain, filled in from reference TRBV25-1 and TRBJ2-3, reads EADIYQTPRYLVIGTGKKITLECSQTMGHDKMYWYQQDPGMELHLIHYSYGVNSTEKGDLSSESTVSRIRTEHFPLTLESARPSHTSQYLCASSEDFSFGTQYFGPGTRLTVL.

CDR3 in amino acids: CASSVGQSSYEQYF. CDR3 coding DNA: TGTGCCAGCAGCGTTGGACAGAGCTCCTACGAGCAGTACTTC. The rearrangement uses TRBV7-9 and TRBJ2-7; weak D call: TRBD1 (6 bases). From germline, CDR1 is SEHNR and CDR2 FQNEAQ (reference sequence). V was cut by 5 bases and J by 0 bases, with 11 bases left in between. The CDR3 loop spans 14 amino acids.

Only a few counts were recorded for this clonotype. This chain connects TRBV6-4 to TRBJ1-5; 10 bases line up with TRBD1. This CDR3 spans 17 amino acids. Germline loops: CDR1 MRHNA, CDR2 SNTAGT. V shed 10 bases, J shed 0 bases, and the junction held 12 bases outside the gene matches. CDR3 residues: CATPPSGTGDSNQPQHF. The DNA for the CDR3 is TGTGCCACCCCCCCTTCCGGGACAGGGGATAGCAATCAGCCCCAGCATTTT.

This clonotype was seen more than once but under ten times. J is TRBJ1-1 and V is TRBV7-2, with a possible D match to TRBD1 (5 bases). The CDR3 has 15 residues. Trimming removed 2 bases from V and 4 bases from J, with 14 bases in between. Germline loops: CDR1 SGHTA, CDR2 FQGNSA. CDR3 in amino acids: CASSLRGPSSTEAFF. DNA for the CDR3: TGTGCCAGCAGCTTACGGGGACCGTCGAGCACTGAAGCTTTCTTT.

The chain has TRBV7-2 and TRBJ1-2; a possible D gene is TRBD1 (6 bases). Trimming removed 5 bases at V and 4 bases at J, with 11 bases between. This CDR3 is 13 amino acids long. Germline lookup yields CDR1 SGHTA and CDR2 FQGNSA. Here the CDR3 DNA reads TGTGCCAGCAGCCTCTCGGACAGCTATGGCTACACCTTC. The encoded protein is CASSLSDSYGYTF.

As for this clonotype: A much larger clone sits a single nucleotide away, making a read error possible. CDR3 amino acids: CASSQGVYTEAFF. CDR3 DNA: TGTGCCAGCAGCCAGGGTGTGTACACTGAAGCTTTCTTT. This chain connects TRBV27 to TRBJ1-1; D is perhaps TRBD1 (5 bases). The CDR3 covers 13 residues. The germline gives CDR1 MNHEY, CDR2 SMNVEV (reference sequence). V was clipped by 6 bases and J by 3 bases, with 11 bases between them.

This clonotype was detected a few times. V and J are TRBV28 and TRBJ2-7, with TRBD1 matching 7 bases. The length of the CDR3 is 14 residues. Trimming took 11 bases from V and 2 from J; bases not matched to a gene: 12. Germline assignment: CDR1 MDHEN and CDR2 SYDVKM. The CDR3 bases are TGTGCCTGCGTCGGGGACAGACAGACCTACGAGCAGTACTTC. It codes for CACVGDRQTYEQYF.

The chain uses TRBV2 and TRBJ1-2; D unclear. The CDR3 loop spans 13 amino acids. Germline values: CDR1 SNHLY, CDR2 FYNNEI. Deletions cut 0 bases from V and 3 bases from J, with 5 bases between. The CDR3 loop is CASSEAVHYGYTF. The CDR3 DNA is TGTGCCAGCAGTGAAGCAGTGCACTATGGCTACACCTTC.

V and J are TRBV20-1 and TRBJ2-3; 7 nucleotides match TRBD2. Germline CDR1 reads DFQATT; CDR2 reads SNEGSKA (reference sequence). The CDR3 contains 21 residues. The junction had 27 bases not matched to a gene; V was cut back by 4 bases and J by 2 bases. The CDR3 loop is CSAIASRTRGRADWATDTQYF. The CDR3 nucleotides are TGCAGTGCTATCGCTTCGAGGACTAGAGGGAGGGCAGATTGGGCCACAGATACGCAGTATTTT.

The gene calls are TRBV6-2 or TRBV6-3 and TRBJ2-7, with a tentative D call TRBD2 (5 bases). CDR3 size: 13 residues. Germline loops: CDR1 MNHEY, CDR2 SVGEGT. Trimming cost V 5 bases and J 5 bases, with 13 bases left between them. CDR3 protein: CASSVEGYNEQYF. Here the CDR3 DNA reads TGTGCCAGCAGTGTCGAGGGCTACAACGAGCAGTACTTC.

The chain uses TRBV7-2 and TRBJ2-7; no reliable D call. V lost 4 bases to trimming and J lost 2 bases, with 12 bases between them. CDR3 length: 14 amino acids. The V gene's germline CDR1 is SGHTA and CDR2 FQGNSA. CDR3 nucleotide sequence: TGTGCCAGCAGCTGGCTCAGGAGAGCCTACGAGCAGTACTTC. Protein sequence: CASSWLRRAYEQYF.

J is TRBJ2-7 and V is TRBV4-1, with D unresolved. The germline V gene encodes CDR1 MGHRA and CDR2 YSYEKL. V lost 0 bases, J lost 0 bases, and 18 bases lay in between. The CDR3 totals 18 residues. As DNA, the CDR3 is TGCGCCAGCAGCCAAGATCTGATTAGGGTCATTAGCTCCTACGAGCAGTACTTC. It yields the protein CASSQDLIRVISSYEQYF.

A word on this clonotype: A read error may account for a junction end that differs from germline. The CDR3 loop reads CASSLIGFGGDNVLTF. The DNA of the CDR3 is TGTGCCAGCAGTTTAATAGGTTTTGGGGGGGACAACGTCCTGACTTTC. This chain joins TRBV27 and TRBJ2-6, with 7 positions matching TRBD2. The length of the CDR3 is 16 residues. Germline V gene sequence: CDR1 MNHEY, CDR2 SMNVEV (reference sequence). The complete variable domain, with remaining parts taken from reference TRBV27 and TRBJ2-6, reads EAQVTQNPRYLITVTGKKLTVTCSQNMNHEYMSWYRQDPGLGLRQIYYSMNVEVTDKGDVPEGYKVSRKEKRNFPLILESPSPNQTSLYFCASSLIGFGGDNVLTFGAGSRLTVL.

Notes on this clonotype: This is likely a read error, given that the CDR3 carries no conserved phenylalanine or tryptophan at its end. The rearrangement uses TRBV7-2 and TRBJ2-7; the match to TRBD1 covers 9 bases. CDR3 size: 15 residues. The V and J ends lost 5 bases and 3 bases, in that order; junction bases with no gene match: 8. Germline V gives CDR1 SGHTA, CDR2 FQGNSA. CDR3 sequence reads: CASSGRTGAFYEQYL. CDR3 nucleotide sequence: TGTGCCAGCAGCGGTCGGACAGGGGCCTTCTACGAGCAGTACTTG.

On this clonotype itself: A junction end diverges from the germline sequence, so it may reflect a read error. J is TRBJ1-1 and V is TRBV7-3; 7 positions match TRBD1. Germline lookup yields CDR1 SGHTA and CDR2 FQGTGA. The CDR3 runs to 13 residues. The CDR3 here is CASSSSGTVEALF. The CDR3 DNA sequence: TGTGCCAGCAGCTCTTCAGGGACAGTTGAAGCTCTCTTT.

Remarks on this clonotype: A much larger clone differs by one base, so this may be a read error. The V gene is TRBV6-5, the J gene TRBJ2-6; D is undetermined. This CDR3 comprises 13 residues. Germline assignment: CDR1 MNHEY and CDR2 SVGAGI. The CDR3 bases are TGTGCCAGCAGGGTGGGTGGGGTCAACGTCCTGACTTTC. It specifies CASRVGGVNVLTF.

The gene calls are TRBV28 and TRBJ1-2; D may be TRBD1 (5 bases). The CDR3 extends over 15 amino acids. Germline values: CDR1 MDHEN, CDR2 SYDVKM. Trimming shortened V by 1 base and J by 6 bases, and 15 bases separated the two germline ends. CDR3 sequence (DNA): TGTGCCAGCAGTTTATCGGGGACGCCCTTGGATGGCTACACCTTC. It encodes CASSLSGTPLDGYTF.

Regarding this clonotype: A much larger clone sits a single nucleotide away, making a read error possible. The conserved final phenylalanine or tryptophan is absent from the CDR3, which likely points to a read error. This rearrangement joins TRBV27 to TRBJ2-5; TRBD1 or TRBD2 may be the D gene (5 bases each). The V gene lost 4 bases and the J gene lost 1 base, with 22 bases spanning the gap. The germline CDR1 and CDR2 sequences are MNHEY and SMNVEV (reference sequence). The CDR3 runs to 18 residues. CDR3 region: CASSYWDQPEGLQETQYL. In DNA, the CDR3 is TGTGCCAGCAGTTACTGGGACCAACCAGAGGGCCTCCAAGAGACCCAGTACTTG.

This clonotype was seen only a few times. J is TRBJ2-1 and V is TRBV20-1, with 8 bases that match TRBD1. Losses at the gene ends were 3 bases for V and 5 bases for J; bases not matched to a gene: 6. This CDR3 has 14 residues. Germline V gene sequence: CDR1 DFQATT, CDR2 SNEGSKA (reference sequence). The DNA for the CDR3 is TGCAGTGCTAGCGACAGGGGCCATCACAATGAGCAGTTCTTC. This codes for CSASDRGHHNEQFF.

The sample holds a few counts of this clonotype. The chain uses TRBV28 and TRBJ1-1; D is unresolved. Trimming removed 1 base at V and 1 base at J, with 13 bases between. The CDR3 sequence is 16 residues long. Germline CDR1 MDHEN, CDR2 SYDVKM. Here the CDR3 reads CASSLLRRRTNTEAFF. CDR3 coding DNA: TGTGCCAGCAGTTTATTACGGCGTCGAACGAACACTGAAGCTTTCTTT.

This clonotype was found many times. This chain joins TRBV28 and TRBJ1-2; no clear D. CDR1 MDHEN and CDR2 SYDVKM come from the germline V gene. V shed 2 bases and J shed 0 bases, with 13 bases lying between them. The CDR3 runs 16 residues. DNA for the CDR3: TGTGCCAGCAGTTTAAGGCGCAGGTACCCTAACTATGGCTACACCTTC. This translates into CASSLRRRYPNYGYTF.

As DNA, the CDR3 is TGTGCCAGCTCCCGGTGGGACTACGAGCAGTACTTC. Translated: CASSRWDYEQYF. The V and J genes are TRBV11-1 and TRBJ2-7, with D unclear. The CDR3 is 12 amino acids. Germline V lookup: CDR1 SGHAT, CDR2 FQDESV (reference sequence). Trimming pared 8 bases from V and 3 bases from J, leaving 11 bases between.

In regard to this clonotype: This may be a read error, as it is one base from a much larger clone. The chain uses TRBV20-1 and TRBJ2-7, with TRBD1 matching over 7 bases. The CDR3 runs 13 residues. Germline lookup yields CDR1 DFQATT and CDR2 SNEGSKA (reference sequence). J was trimmed by 5 bases and V by 5 bases; bases with no gene match: 9. In DNA form, the CDR3 reads TGCAGTGCTGCCGGAGGACAGGATCACGAGCAGTACTTC. This codes for CSAAGGQDHEQYF.

This clonotype turned up a few times. This chain connects TRBV28 to TRBJ2-7, with 11 bases fitting TRBD2. The V gene end was trimmed by 6 bases and the J gene end by 10 bases; junction bases not matched to a gene: 11. The CDR3 extends over 14 amino acids. Germline CDR1 is MDHEN and CDR2 is SYDVKM. The CDR3 is CASRSTGTSGRQYF. Written as DNA, the CDR3 is TGTGCCAGCAGATCGACCGGGACTAGCGGACGACAGTACTTC.

As regards this clonotype: Likely a read error: the CDR3 ends without its conserved phenylalanine or tryptophan. The chain joins TRBV25-1 to TRBJ2-1; TRBD1 might be the D (6 bases). Matching the DNA end better, TRBJ2-7 makes the J call doubtful. The CDR3 is 13 amino acids. Germline-derived CDR1 and CDR2 are MGHDK and SYGVNS. The CDR3 bases are TGTGCCAGCAGTGAAACAGGGCCCTACGAGCAGTACTCC. It codes for CASSETGPYEQYS.

The rearrangement links TRBV7-3 to TRBJ1-1, with a weak D call TRBD1 (6 bases). The V and J ends lost 5 bases and 8 bases respectively, with 12 bases between them. Germline V gene sequence: CDR1 SGHTA, CDR2 FQGTGA. This CDR3 region has 12 residues. The CDR3 nucleotides are TGTGCCAGCAGCATGGCAGGGACAGAAGCTTTCTTT. Translating gives CASSMAGTEAFF.

This clonotype was counted a few times. The chain couples TRBV12-3 or TRBV12-4 to TRBJ2-5, with 10 nucleotides matching TRBD1. The CDR3 spans 16 residues. The V and J ends lost 4 bases and 1 base, in that order; junction bases with no gene match: 6. The CDR3 spells CASSSRTGGSQETQYF. The CDR3 DNA reads TGTGCCAGCAGTTCTAGGACAGGGGGAAGCCAAGAGACCCAGTACTTC.

The rearrangement uses TRBV19 and TRBJ1-2; TRBD1 aligns across 8 bases. CDR3 size: 13 residues. Germline CDR1 reads LNHDA; CDR2 reads SQIVND (reference sequence). The V and J ends lost 6 bases and 5 bases, in that order; junction bases with no gene match: 5. The CDR3 DNA is TGTGCCAGTAGCCGACAGGGGCAGTATGGCTACACCTTC. It specifies CASSRQGQYGYTF. The full variable domain, with the rest looked up from reference TRBV19 and TRBJ1-2, is DGGITQSPKYLFRKEGQNVTLSCEQNLNHDAMYWYRQDPGQGLRLIYYSQIVNDFQKGDIAEGYSVSREKKESFPLTVTSAQKNPTAFYLCASSRQGQYGYTFGSGTRLTVV.

On this clonotype itself: Germline and junction disagree at one end, which may indicate a read error. V usage is TRBV4-2 and J usage is TRBJ1-6, with TRBD1 as a possible D gene (6 bases). The CDR3 covers 14 residues. Germline V CDR1 and CDR2: LGHNA, YNFKEQ. The CDR3 spells CAGSPNQGNSPLHF. The CDR3 region has the DNA TGTGCCGGCAGCCCTAATCAGGGGAATTCACCCCTCCACTTT.

This clonotype was detected a few times. A clone one base away is much larger, so this may be a read error. The chain carries TRBV6-1 and TRBJ2-5; D not certain. The CDR3 contains 14 residues. Germline V gene lookup returns CDR1 MNHNS and CDR2 SASEGT. The CDR3 nucleotides read TGTGCCAACAGTGAACGCACAGTACCAGAGACCCAGTACTTC. Amino acid sequence: CANSERTVPETQYF.

Comments on this clonotype: The CDR3 carries no conserved terminal phenylalanine or tryptophan, so it likely arises from a read error. This chain joins TRBV27 and TRBJ1-2; 8 bases match TRBD1. Trimming removed 3 bases from V and 4 bases from J; junction bases left unmatched: 7. CDR3 length equals 15 residues. Germline lookup yields CDR1 MNHEY and CDR2 SMNVEV (reference sequence). This CDR3 reads CASSFRQGRSYGYTL. Here the CDR3 DNA reads TGTGCCAGCAGTTTCCGACAGGGGAGAAGCTATGGCTACACCCTC.